This T cell receptor (beta chain) stems from a study of cytomegalovirus exposure and HLA in healthy donors. Study-wide background: The 95 million to 120 million unique TCR beta sequences, from about 179 million T cells, were found by an earlier analysis. Clustering assigned about 76% of the approximately 400 genotyped donors to the Caucasian-associated ancestry cluster.

Trimming stripped 0 bases from V and 2 bases from J, with 9 bases between. The V gene's germline CDR1 is SGDLS and CDR2 YYNGEE. The CDR3 runs 14 residues. Vbeta (60) and Jbeta (13) primers were used in the PCR. Produced via immunoSEQ multiplex PCR; TCRdb's table is partial and in-frame only. There are 150,000 to 180,000 clones in the sample; roughly 80% occur only once, and roughly 4.2% lies in the top ten. Healthy bone marrow donors supplied every sample. Donors had nominal health at sampling but likely had unrecorded immune exposures. The sample was PBMCs. The V gene is TRBV9, the J gene TRBJ2-7; possibly TRBD2 for D (5 bases). This clonotype was obtained from a woman in her thirties or forties in good health and CMV-seronegative. CDR3 in DNA: TGTGCCAGCAGCGTAGCTGGAGGTACCTACGAGCAGTACTTC. This translates into CASSVAGGTYEQYF.